A selection of T cell receptor beta chains follows, all from one sample in a study of low-dose radiotherapy and immunotherapy resistance in tumors. TCRdb fed the reads into MiXCR, producing one record per CDR3 protein. The repertoire holds about 52,000 distinct CDR3 sequences, with 33% as singletons. The material sequenced was PBMCs, taken after low-dose radiotherapy plus immunotherapy. The receptors originated from a male donor with rectosigmoid adenocarcinoma. Both conserved end residues are part of each CDR3. D genes are given only for firm matches. Rows may omit the clone size; those that give it use once, few, many or a size class.

CASSDKGSGANVLTF | TGTGCCAGCAGCGACAAGGGGTCCGGGGCCAACGTCCTGACTTTC | 15 | TRBV6-2/TRBV6-3 | many | . | TRBJ2-6
CASSPPGQHYEQYF | TGTGCCAGCAGCCCTCCGGGACAGCACTACGAGCAGTACTTC | 14 | TRBV7-2 | many | TRBD1 | TRBJ2-7
CASSATLSTGQYYNEQFF | TGTGCCAGCAGTGCTACCCTCTCTACAGGGCAGTACTACAATGAGCAGTTCTTC | 18 | TRBV28 | many | . | TRBJ2-1
CASSFGQNKNTGELFF | TGTGCCAGCAGCTTCGGACAGAACAAGAACACCGGGGAGCTGTTTTTT | 16 | TRBV5-6 | . | . | TRBJ2-2
CARSPPASGSNEQFF | TGTGCCAGATCCCCCCCGGCTAGCGGGAGTAATGAGCAGTTCTTC | 15 | TRBV19 | many | TRBD2 | TRBJ2-1
CASSTGKPIYEQFF | TGTGCCAGTAGTACCGGGAAACCAATCTATGAGCAGTTCTTC | 14 | TRBV19 | many | . | TRBJ2-1
CASSLGGGGRSRTDTQYF | TGTGCCAGCAGCTTAGGGGGCGGGGGGCGATCTCGCACAGATACGCAGTATTTT | 18 | TRBV7-8 | many | TRBD2 | TRBJ2-3
CASKGELLRKAEAFF | TGCGCCAGCAAAGGCGAGCTATTAAGGAAGGCTGAAGCTTTCTTT | 15 | TRBV5-1 | many | . | TRBJ1-1
CASSSKGVSYEQYF | TGTGCCAGCAGCTCGAAGGGAGTATCCTACGAGCAGTACTTC | 14 | TRBV4-2 | . | . | TRBJ2-7
CASRIQGTSGANVLTF | TGTGCCAGTAGGATACAGGGGACGTCTGGGGCCAACGTCCTGACTTTC | 16 | TRBV19 | many | TRBD1 | TRBJ2-6
CASSPPRLTSYNEQFF | TGTGCCAGCAGTCCACCCCGGTTGACCTCCTACAATGAGCAGTTCTTC | 16 | TRBV27 | . | . | TRBJ2-1
CASSVTGDLNYGYTF | TGCGCCAGCAGCGTAACAGGAGACCTCAACTATGGCTACACCTTC | 15 | TRBV5-1 | once | . | TRBJ1-2
CASSLAARETQYF | TGCGCCAGCAGCTTGGCCGCACGAGAGACCCAGTACTTC | 13 | TRBV5-1 | few | . | TRBJ2-5
CASSPGTGDNQPQHF | TGTGCCAGCAGCCCCGGGACGGGTGACAATCAGCCCCAGCATTTT | 15 | TRBV5-3 | once | . | TRBJ1-5
CATWTGGNTIYF | TGTGCCACCTGGACAGGGGGAAACACCATATATTTT | 12 | TRBV28 | . | TRBD1 | TRBJ1-3
CATPAPQGTGYEQYF | TGTGCCACCCCTGCTCCACAGGGCACGGGCTACGAGCAGTACTTC | 15 | TRBV28 | many | . | TRBJ2-7
CASSMMHGQGARGEQYF | TGTGCCAGCAGCATGATGCACGGACAGGGGGCGCGAGGCGAGCAGTACTTC | 17 | TRBV7-9 | many | TRBD1 | TRBJ2-7
CASSYGRDRPYEQYF | TGTGCCAGCAGTTACGGCAGGGACAGACCCTACGAGCAGTACTTC | 15 | TRBV6-2/TRBV6-3 | many | TRBD1 | TRBJ2-7
CASSESEGAGELFF | TGTGCCAGCAGTGAGTCAGAAGGGGCCGGGGAGCTGTTTTTT | 14 | TRBV2 | many | . | TRBJ2-2
CAISEAGRGREAYGYTF | TGTGCCATCAGTGAGGCCGGTCGGGGCAGGGAGGCCTATGGCTACACCTTC | 17 | TRBV10-3 | . | . | TRBJ1-2
CTSSLTGAGPLRSSYEQYF | TGCACCAGCAGTTTAACTGGAGCGGGGCCCTTACGGAGCTCCTACGAGCAGTACTTC | 19 | TRBV27 | few | TRBD2 | TRBJ2-7
CASSDPGQHNQPQHF | TGTGCCAGCAGCGATCCGGGACAGCACAATCAGCCCCAGCATTTT | 15 | TRBV28 | many | TRBD1 | TRBJ1-5
CASSYSRTQGSGYTF | TGTGCCAGCAGTTACTCGAGGACCCAGGGCTCCGGCTACACCTTC | 15 | TRBV6-2/TRBV6-3 | many | . | TRBJ1-2
CASSSKARTDTQYF | TGTGCCAGCAGCTCCAAAGCAAGAACAGATACGCAGTATTTT | 14 | TRBV13 | many | . | TRBJ2-3